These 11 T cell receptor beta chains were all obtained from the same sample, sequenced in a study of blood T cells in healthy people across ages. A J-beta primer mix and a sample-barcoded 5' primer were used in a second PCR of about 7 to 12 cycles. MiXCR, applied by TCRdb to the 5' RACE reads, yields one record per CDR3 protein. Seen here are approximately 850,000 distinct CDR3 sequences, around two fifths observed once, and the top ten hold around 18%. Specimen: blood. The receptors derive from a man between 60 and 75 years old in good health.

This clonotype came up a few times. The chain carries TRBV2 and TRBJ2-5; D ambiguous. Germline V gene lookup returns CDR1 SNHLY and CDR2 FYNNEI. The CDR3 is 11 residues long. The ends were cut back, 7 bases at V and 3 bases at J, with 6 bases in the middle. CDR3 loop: CASTTKETQYF. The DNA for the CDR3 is TGTGCCAGCACCACGAAAGAGACCCAGTACTTC. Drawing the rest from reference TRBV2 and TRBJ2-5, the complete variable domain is EPEVTQTPSHQVTQMGQEVILRCVPISNHLYFYWYRQILGQKVEFLVSFYNNEISEKSEIFDDQFSVERPDGSNFTLKIRSTKLEDSAMYFCASTTKETQYFGPGTRLLVL.

The CDR3 DNA sequence: TGTGCCAGCAGCTTGAGCCAGGGAGAGCAGTACTTC. It specifies CASSLSQGEQYF. The rearrangement uses TRBV5-6 and TRBJ2-5; D assignment may be TRBD1 or TRBD2 (5 bases each). The CDR3 is made up of 12 amino acids. The V end lost 1 base, the J end lost 11 bases, and 12 bases lay between the germline ends. Germline-derived CDR1 and CDR2 are SGHDT and YYEEEE.

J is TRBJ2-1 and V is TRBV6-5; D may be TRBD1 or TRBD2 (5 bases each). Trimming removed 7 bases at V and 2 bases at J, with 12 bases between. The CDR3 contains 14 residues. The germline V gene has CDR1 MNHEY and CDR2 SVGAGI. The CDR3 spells CASTPRGAYNEQFF. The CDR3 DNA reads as TGTGCCAGCACCCCGAGAGGGGCCTACAATGAGCAGTTCTTC.

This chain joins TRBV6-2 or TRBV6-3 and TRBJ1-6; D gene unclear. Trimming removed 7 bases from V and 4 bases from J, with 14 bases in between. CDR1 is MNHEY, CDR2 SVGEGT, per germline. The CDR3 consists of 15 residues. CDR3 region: CASNPIRRYNSPLHF. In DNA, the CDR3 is TGTGCCAGCAACCCGATCCGACGGTATAATTCACCCCTCCACTTT.

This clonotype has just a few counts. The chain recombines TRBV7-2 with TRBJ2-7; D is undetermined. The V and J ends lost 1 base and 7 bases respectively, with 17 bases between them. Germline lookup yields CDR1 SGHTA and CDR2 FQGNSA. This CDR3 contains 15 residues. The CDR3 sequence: CASSLDNGHHNEQYF. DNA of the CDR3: TGTGCCAGCAGCTTAGACAACGGGCACCACAATGAGCAGTACTTC.

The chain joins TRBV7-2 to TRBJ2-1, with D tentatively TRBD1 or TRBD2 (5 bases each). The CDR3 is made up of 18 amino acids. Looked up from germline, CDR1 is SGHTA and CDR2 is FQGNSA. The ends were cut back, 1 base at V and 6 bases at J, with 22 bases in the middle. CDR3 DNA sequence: TGTGCCAGCAGCTTAGATGTGGGGACCCCACTACTATGCAATGAGCAGTTCTTC. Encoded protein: CASSLDVGTPLLCNEQFF.

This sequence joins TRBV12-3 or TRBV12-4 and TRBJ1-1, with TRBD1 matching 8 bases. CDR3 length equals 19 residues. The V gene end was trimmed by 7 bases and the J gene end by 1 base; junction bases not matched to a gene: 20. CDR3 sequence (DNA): TGTGCCAGCAATTCAAACTACGGGCAGGGGGCTTTCGGGAACACTGAAGCTTTCTTT. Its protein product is CASNSNYGQGAFGNTEAFF.

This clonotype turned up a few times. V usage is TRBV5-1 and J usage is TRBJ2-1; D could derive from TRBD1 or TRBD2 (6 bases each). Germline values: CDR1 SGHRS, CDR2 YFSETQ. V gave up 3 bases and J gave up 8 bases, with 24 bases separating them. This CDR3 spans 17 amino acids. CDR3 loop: CASSSLPSGAGMDEQFF. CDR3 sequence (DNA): TGCGCCAGCAGCTCCCTGCCTTCGGGGGCGGGGATGGATGAGCAGTTCTTC.

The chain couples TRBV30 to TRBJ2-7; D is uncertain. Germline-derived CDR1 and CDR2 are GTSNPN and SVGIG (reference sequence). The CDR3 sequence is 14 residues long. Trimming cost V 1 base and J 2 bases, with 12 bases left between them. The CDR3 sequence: CAWSGSGWAYEQYF. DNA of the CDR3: TGTGCCTGGAGTGGTTCCGGATGGGCCTACGAGCAGTACTTC.

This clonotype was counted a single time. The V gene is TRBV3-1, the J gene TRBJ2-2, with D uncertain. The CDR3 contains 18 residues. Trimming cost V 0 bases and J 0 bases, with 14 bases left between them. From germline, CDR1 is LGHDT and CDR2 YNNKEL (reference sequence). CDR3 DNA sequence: TGTGCCAGCAGCCAAGAAACGTGGCTCACCACGAACACCGGGGAGCTGTTTTTT. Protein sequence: CASSQETWLTTNTGELFF.

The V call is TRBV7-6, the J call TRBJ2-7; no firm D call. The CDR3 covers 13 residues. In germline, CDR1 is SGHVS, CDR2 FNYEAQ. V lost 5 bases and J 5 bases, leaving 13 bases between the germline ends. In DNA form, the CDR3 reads TGTGCCAGCAGCCCCACCCCTTCTGACGAGCAGTACTTC. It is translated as CASSPTPSDEQYF.